This T cell receptor (beta chain) was captured by sequencing in a study of T cell responses to AZD1222 COVID-19 vaccine (dated by TCRdb to the early 2020s). Regarding the research as a whole: A total of 230 to 250 trial participants underwent TCR sequencing, of whom about 210 had received two doses of AZD1222 and about 26 had received two doses of the MenACWY control vaccine. Enrollment into the trials was organized by age into subgroups of 18-55, 56-69 and 70-plus years, and those subgroups contained roughly 160, 29 and 62 TCR-sequenced participants, respectively.

Overall study results and their limits: Participants were mostly white British and included more females than males, and it was suggested by the authors that clonal diversity may have been underestimated. After two AZD1222 doses, spike-specific TCR breadth and depth were significantly higher than at day 0 and than in MenACWY recipients. In the small 56-69-year group, the increase in depth fell short of significance, most likely because of low power. Conclusions about previously exposed vaccinees were limited because only six or seven AZD1222 recipients were SARS-CoV-2 seropositive at baseline. Because no day 14 peak-response samples were available, the repertoires could be characterized only after the peak T cell response. Nearly half of unique spike-specific TCRs reportedly recognized epitopes outside regions mutated in the B.1.351 and B.1.1.7 variants. Vaccine-associated CD4 TCRs spanned the whole spike protein, with dominant responses in regions 160-218 and 743-854.

As to this clone: The target of this receptor is not known. Base quality data are lacking; no much larger clone is found one base away.

The CDR3 regions of human TCRbeta chains were analyzed by immunosequencing. As for the original processing: Repertoire TCRs were checked for matches against a reference library of SARS-CoV-2-specific TCRs that had been generated using the MIRA antigen-specificity platform. Breadth was defined as the fraction of unique TCRs that were SARS-CoV-2-associated. Depth was defined as the fraction of total T cells that were SARS-CoV-2-associated. Each spike-specific TCR was assigned to its reactive spike region and to a CD4 or CD8 class using the MIRA data. Log10-transformed breadth and depth values were compared by one-way ANOVA with Sidak's multiple comparisons tests. Drawn from immuneACCESS, this table holds only the in-frame rearrangements with V and J called that TCRdb kept. Clones are partly lost; checked studies trace under half to an unresolved V gene and leave the rest unexplained. That table supplies the V and J calls and clone size; D and trimming were determined from the DNA. The sample table lists around 99,000 clones, around 87% of them with a count of one. Together, the top ten hold around 4.4% of the sample.

This sample's time point label indicates: about 28 days (+/-7) after the second vaccine dose. Because spike-specific TCR depth and breadth did not differ between the two schedules, AZD1222 recipients who got a second dose at roughly 4 weeks were pooled with those who got a second dose at roughly 12 weeks. Samples from vaccinated people were obtained from the UK trials COV001 and COV002, which included a single-blind randomized controlled phase 2/3 trial of AZD1222 (ChAdOx1 nCoV-19) in healthy adults. For TCRbeta chain sequencing, PBMC samples were collected from trial participants at day 0 and at day 28 after the second dose. Specimen: peripheral blood, collected 28 days after the second AZD1222 dose. The clonotype comes from an adult who received the AZD1222 COVID-19 vaccine.

The bases read TGTGCCAGTAGATTCGGACAGGGTCCCAATCAGCCCCAGCATTTT. It encodes CASRFGQGPNQPQHF. The rearrangement combines TRBV19 with TRBJ1-5, and TRBD1 aligns with 8 junction nucleotides. The CDR3 runs 15 residues from the cysteine to the phenylalanine. The only DNA kept is the CDR3, 45 bases in frame from the first base. The CDR1 and CDR2 encoded by the germline V gene (reference sequence) are LNHDA and SQIVND. Trimming leaves V shorter by 6 bases and J shorter by 3 bases, with the junction holding 7 bases beyond the gene matches.